This T cell receptor beta chain was sequenced during a study of blood T cell repertoires in COVID-19. Study-level information: Acute-phase and convalescent COVID-19 samples originated in the United States, Italy and Spain.

In Cohort 3, a recovered donor had either two negative PCRs, clearance, or symptom resolution. Germline values: CDR1 MDHEN, CDR2 SYDVKM. The V gene lost 4 bases and the J gene lost 5 bases, with 15 bases spanning the gap. This CDR3 has 15 amino acids. TCRdb's copy holds only in-frame clones and misses some; the assay was immunoSEQ multiplex PCR. The sample carries 300,000 or so clones, roughly 90% recorded once. The J gene is TRBJ1-5, the V gene TRBV28; D may be TRBD1 (5 bases). The receptor comes from a woman aged 25-40 years who had recovered from COVID-19. The specimen sequenced was PBMCs or T cells enriched from blood (not recorded which). Here the CDR3 reads CASSSLGGVDQPQHF. In DNA form, the CDR3 reads TGTGCCAGCAGTTCCCTGGGGGGGGTCGATCAGCCCCAGCATTTT.